The T cell receptor beta chain under discussion was sequenced for a study of PD-L1 blockade in urothelial cancer (TCRdb year 2017). Study-wide context: Every patient began therapy in about 2014 and was given atezolizumab 1,200 mg intravenously every 3 weeks. About 85% of the 29 patients were identified as males with urothelial cancer of bladder origin, and a prior smoking history was reported by 18 of 29 patients. Patients had an ECOG performance status of 0 or 1 and had received between 0 and 3 prior chemotherapy regimens. Blood samples were analyzed at two time points: 3 weeks after treatment start (second dose) and 6 weeks after treatment start. Blood samples gave a median of around 140,000 T cells and 88,000 or so unique TCRs, with a median clonality of roughly 0.08. The study was an exploratory multi-omic analysis of somatic, immune and clinical correlates of response to PD-L1 blockade with atezolizumab in urothelial cancer. Pretreatment tumor samples, along with matched peripheral blood collected serially before and after atezolizumab treatment, underwent TCR sequencing. Durable clinical benefit was defined as progression-free survival longer than 6 months, and TCR features were also tested against progression-free and overall survival. In the same patients, pretreatment tumors underwent whole exome sequencing and RNA sequencing in addition to TCR sequencing. Durable clinical benefit was achieved by nine patients but not by the remaining 20. Pretreatment blood TCR-seq was available for about 27 patients, at least one posttreatment blood collection was obtained for some 24 patients, and tumor TCR-seq was available for some 24 patients.

Synthetic TCR analog templates were spiked into each PCR to estimate absolute template abundance from read counts. TCRbeta CDR3 regions were amplified from genomic DNA with bias-controlled V and J gene primers using the immunoSEQ assay. Rearranged TCRbeta segments were sequenced at approximately 20X coverage. The authors processed their data as follows. Sequencing errors were corrected by clustering, and CDR3s were annotated against IMGT so that V, D and J genes could be assigned. Only productive TCRbeta rearrangements were used in downstream analyses, excluding out-of-frame or stop-codon sequences. Clonality was calculated as one minus the Shannon entropy normalized by the log of the number of unique productive sequences. Clones differing between time points or between blood and tumor were identified using Fisher's exact test with Benjamini-Hochberg correction, with an adjusted p below 0.01 applied as the threshold. Held by TCRdb, this immuneACCESS table contains in-frame sequences only and omits some clones. Under half of the omission traces to an unresolved V gene where checked; the cause of the rest is unknown. From that table come the V and J calls and clone size; the DNA was used to work out D and trimming. The sample table lists under 85,000 clones, 75% to 95% of them with a count of one. Around 0.94% of the sample lies in the top ten.

Counted from cysteine to phenylalanine, this CDR3 has 14 amino acids. Of the read, only the CDR3 DNA is kept; its 42 bases are in frame from base 1. CDR1 GTSNPN and CDR2 SVGIG were looked up in the germline V gene (reference sequence). V and J lose 1 base and 2 bases, and a span of 9 bases separates them. What the authors observed across the whole study: Greater expansion of tumor-associated TCR clones in peripheral blood 3 weeks after the start of treatment was observed in patients with durable benefit (n of about 24, p = 0.022). A pretreatment peripheral blood TCR clonality below the median was linked to improved progression-free and overall survival. Because the sample size was small (n of about 29) and many exploratory analyses were performed, the results are intended to be hypothesis-generating.

This specimen's time point label, interpreted: peripheral blood 6 weeks after treatment start. The cohort included some 30 patients with locally advanced or metastatic urothelial carcinoma who were treated at Memorial Sloan Kettering on a trial protocol. Peripheral blood mononuclear cells were collected pretreatment and during treatment, at between 1 and 8 total time points per patient. The Qiagen DNeasy Blood extraction kit was used to purify genomic DNA from total PBMCs and tumor samples. PBMCs were collected pretreatment and during treatment and were isolated and stored as previously described. As concerns this clone: Its target antigen remains unknown. No base quality values were provided; no much bigger clone lies one nucleotide off.

This chain is built from TRBV30 and TRBJ2-1, with the D gene too uncertain to name. This receptor was obtained from a woman aged 80 or over with urothelial cancer. This sample comprised PBMCs, obtained around atezolizumab (anti-PD-L1) treatment. The sequenced DNA is TGTGCCTGGAGTGGAGACAAAACCTACAATGAGCAGTTCTTC. Translated, it gives CAWSGDKTYNEQFF. With the rest looked up from the reference TRBV30 and TRBJ2-1 genes rather than sequenced, the full variable domain is SQTIHQWPATLVQPVGSPLSLECTVEGTSNPNLYWYRQAAGRGLQLLFYSVGIGQISSEVPQNLSASRPQDRQFILSSKKLLLSDSGFYLCAWSGDKTYNEQFFGPGTRLTVL.